The 21 T cell receptor beta chains below were found in one sample sequenced in a study of blood T cell repertoires in COVID-19 (dated by TCRdb to about 2020). Library prep was done by the immunoSEQ multiplex PCR assay. TCRdb re-hosts the immuneACCESS table, in-frame sequences only. Its copies lack some clones; in the studies checked, an unresolved V gene accounts for under half of them, and the cause for the rest is not known. For this sample there are under 350,000 clones; just over 85% appear just once. The biggest ten clones account for around 4.4% of the sample. Input material: PBMCs or T cells enriched from blood (not recorded which). These receptors were taken from a middle-aged woman with acute COVID-19.

CDR3 residues: CASSGQQFYGYTF. The CDR3 coding sequence is TGTGCCAGCAGCGGACAGCAATTCTATGGCTACACCTTC. The chain joins TRBV12-3 or TRBV12-4 to TRBJ1-2, with a weak D call TRBD1 (6 bases). With 6 bases removed from V and 4 bases from J, the gap between germline ends came to 12 bases. The CDR3 covers 13 residues.

This chain joins TRBV19 and TRBJ1-5; D is unclear. The V gene's germline CDR1 is LNHDA and CDR2 SQIVND (reference sequence). The CDR3 is made up of 12 amino acids. With 2 bases removed from V and 7 bases from J, the gap between germline ends came to 6 bases. CDR3 DNA: TGTGCCAGTAGTATATCCCGGCAGCCCCAGCATTTT. This encodes CASSISRQPQHF.

The count of this clone is one. J is TRBJ2-2 and V is TRBV27, with D tentatively TRBD1 (6 bases). V was cut by 0 bases and J by 0 bases, with 8 bases left in between. Germline V gene sequence: CDR1 MNHEY, CDR2 SMNVEV (reference sequence). The CDR3 covers 16 residues. CDR3 DNA sequence: TGTGCCAGCAGTTTATCGCGGACAGCGAACACCGGGGAGCTGTTTTTT. Residues: CASSLSRTANTGELFF.

This clone was counted once. The V gene is TRBV18, the J gene TRBJ2-3; D perhaps matches TRBD1 (5 bases). The CDR3 is made up of 17 amino acids. Per germline, CDR1 KGHSH and CDR2 LQKENI. V was trimmed by 2 bases and J by 6 bases, leaving 21 bases between them. CDR3: CASSPTSAPTDMDTQYF. DNA of the CDR3: TGTGCCAGCTCACCAACTTCGGCACCGACAGACATGGATACGCAGTATTTT. Supplemented by reference TRBV18 and TRBJ2-3, the full variable domain reads NAGVMQNPRHLVRRRGQEARLRCSPMKGHSHVYWYRQLPEEGLKFMVYLQKENIIDESGMPKERFSAEFPKEGPSILRIQQVVRGDSAAYFCASSPTSAPTDMDTQYFGPGTRLTVL.

The chain has TRBV5-1 and TRBJ2-1, with D possibly TRBD2 on 5 matching bases. V dropped 7 bases and J dropped 5 bases, with 13 bases sitting between them. The CDR3 covers 13 residues. In germline, CDR1 is SGHRS, CDR2 YFSETQ. CDR3: CASGRGPHNEQFF. DNA for the CDR3: TGCGCCAGCGGCCGCGGGCCTCACAATGAGCAGTTCTTC.

This clone came up once. V gene TRBV4-3 combines with J gene TRBJ1-2, with 7 bases lining up with TRBD1. The CDR3 runs to 18 residues. Germline-derived CDR1 and CDR2 are LGHNA and YSLEER. With V trimmed by 4 bases and J by 0 bases, 14 bases remained unmatched. The CDR3 reads CASSRGPGQLVANYGYTF. In DNA form, the CDR3 reads TGCGCCAGCAGCCGTGGTCCGGGACAGCTAGTAGCTAACTATGGCTACACCTTC.

The chain couples TRBV5-1 to TRBJ2-2; no clear D gene. Germline-derived CDR1 and CDR2 are SGHRS and YFSETQ. V was trimmed by 0 bases and J by 5 bases, leaving 8 bases between them. This CDR3 comprises 14 residues. CDR3 region: CASSLDSQTGELFF. In nucleotides, the CDR3 is TGCGCCAGCAGCTTGGACAGCCAAACCGGGGAGCTGTTTTTT.

This chain uses TRBV11-2 with TRBJ1-2; TRBD1 is a possible D gene (6 bases). The CDR3 length is 13 residues. V gave up 5 bases and J gave up 8 bases, with 15 bases separating them. Germline CDR1 reads SGHAT; CDR2 reads FQNNGV. Here the CDR3 reads CASSADRSEGYTF. In DNA form, the CDR3 reads TGTGCCAGCAGCGCTGACAGGAGTGAGGGCTACACCTTC.

V is TRBV5-1 and J is TRBJ1-2, with D uncertain. The CDR3 has 15 amino acids. Germline-derived CDR1 and CDR2 are SGHRS and YFSETQ. The V end lost 0 bases, the J end lost 3 bases, and 12 bases lay between the germline ends. Here the CDR3 reads CASSLAGLSDYGYTF. CDR3 in DNA: TGCGCCAGCAGCTTGGCCGGTCTTTCGGACTATGGCTACACCTTC.

This clone was seen only a few times. Other DNA sequences in the sample encode the same CDR3. The chain has TRBV2 and TRBJ1-5, with 7 bases matching TRBD1. The CDR3 contains 14 residues. V was clipped by 6 bases and J by 2 bases; unmatched bases: 4. The germline gives CDR1 SNHLY, CDR2 FYNNEI. The CDR3 bases are TGTGCCAGCAGCGACAGGGTTGGCAATCAGCCCCAGCATTTT. Amino acid sequence: CASSDRVGNQPQHF.

This sequence joins TRBV7-2 and TRBJ2-1; 10 bases line up with TRBD2. CDR1 SGHTA and CDR2 FQGNSA come from the germline V gene. The V segment lost 2 bases and the J segment 3 bases; nucleotides outside the gene matches: 7. The CDR3 has 17 residues. The CDR3 DNA reads as TGTGCCAGCAGCTTAAGGGGACTAGCGAGTAACTACAATGAGCAGTTCTTC. Translated: CASSLRGLASNYNEQFF.

This chain connects TRBV7-3 to TRBJ2-3; maybe TRBD1 (6 bases). From germline, CDR1 is SGHTA and CDR2 FQGTGA. Between the trimmed V and J ends, which lost 0 bases and 0 bases, there was a span of 16 bases. The CDR3 spans 18 residues. CDR3 in amino acids: CASSLTLRGSDSTDTQYF. CDR3 coding DNA: TGTGCCAGCAGCTTAACGTTGAGGGGGTCCGATAGCACAGATACGCAGTATTTT.

The CDR3, as DNA: TGTGCCAGCAGTCGCCCGACAGGCTCTGGAAACACCATATATTTT. It codes for CASSRPTGSGNTIYF. The gene calls are TRBV6-2 or TRBV6-3 and TRBJ1-3; D might be TRBD1 (6 bases). CDR1 is MNHEY, CDR2 SVGEGT, per germline. This CDR3 spans 15 amino acids. Trimming pared 5 bases from V and 0 bases from J, leaving 11 bases between.

The genes are TRBV6-5 and TRBJ1-1, with a weak D call TRBD1 (5 bases). Per the germline V gene, CDR1 is MNHEY and CDR2 is SVGAGI. This CDR3 contains 13 residues. Trimming took 6 bases from V and 1 from J, leaving 9 bases between them. For the CDR3, the DNA is TGTGCCAGCAGGTACGGACAGAACACTGAAGCTTTCTTT. This translates into CASRYGQNTEAFF.

The chain combines TRBV19 with TRBJ1-1; tentatively, D is TRBD1 (5 bases). The germline gives CDR1 LNHDA, CDR2 SQIVND (reference sequence). The germline V and J ends were trimmed by 4 bases and 4 bases, with 16 bases remaining between them. The CDR3 consists of 15 residues. The CDR3: CASSKIGGRGTEAFF. The CDR3 DNA follows: TGTGCCAGTAGTAAAATCGGGGGACGTGGCACTGAAGCTTTCTTT. Supplemented by reference TRBV19 and TRBJ1-1, the full variable domain reads DGGITQSPKYLFRKEGQNVTLSCEQNLNHDAMYWYRQDPGQGLRLIYYSQIVNDFQKGDIAEGYSVSREKKESFPLTVTSAQKNPTAFYLCASSKIGGRGTEAFFGQGTRLTVV.

The chain employs TRBV5-1 and TRBJ2-1, with 7 bases matching TRBD1. Germline V gene data show CDR1 as SGHRS and CDR2 as YFSETQ. V lost 3 bases and J lost 8; bases outside the gene matches: 17. The CDR3 loop spans 17 amino acids. CDR3: CASSSALLRQGRDEQFF. CDR3 DNA sequence: TGCGCCAGCAGCTCGGCTTTGTTGCGACAGGGTAGGGATGAGCAGTTCTTC.

The chain combines TRBV3-1 (or the pseudogene TRBV3-2) with TRBJ2-1; 9 bases agree with TRBD1. The length of the CDR3 is 14 residues. Per the germline V gene, CDR1 is LGHDT and CDR2 is YNNKEL (reference sequence). Trimming cost V 6 bases and J 12 bases; bases outside gene matches: 12. Here the CDR3 DNA reads TGTGCCAGCAGAGACGACAGGGGGGGGGAACGGCAGTTCTTC. Protein product: CASRDDRGGERQFF.

The genes are TRBV3-1 (or the pseudogene TRBV3-2) and TRBJ1-4; the match to TRBD1 covers 9 bases. Germline values: CDR1 LGHDT, CDR2 YNNKEL (reference sequence). There are 15 residues in the CDR3. J lost 3 bases, V lost 7 bases, and 6 bases had no gene match. The CDR3 DNA reads TGTGCCAGCAATACAGGGGGCTGGGCTAATGAAAAACTGTTTTTT. Encoded protein: CASNTGGWANEKLFF.

V and J are TRBV7-8 and TRBJ2-6; D remains ambiguous. Trimming removed 6 bases at V and 1 base at J, with 10 bases between. This CDR3 has 15 residues. Germline values: CDR1 SGHVS, CDR2 FQNEAQ. The CDR3 DNA follows: TGTGCCAGCAGTTTTATTCAGTCTGGGGCCAACGTCCTGACTTTC. It specifies CASSFIQSGANVLTF. Together with reference TRBV7-8 and TRBJ2-6, the CDR3 gives the full variable domain: GAGVSQSPRYKVAKRGQDVALRCDPISGHVSLFWYQQALGQGPEFLTYFQNEAQLDKSGLPSDRFFAERPEGSVSTLKIQRTQQEDSAVYLCASSFIQSGANVLTFGAGSRLTVL.

The V gene is TRBV27, the J gene TRBJ1-1, with 8 nucleotides matching TRBD1. The CDR3 runs to 15 residues. Germline CDR1 and CDR2: MNHEY and SMNVEV (reference sequence). Germline trimming cut 7 bases from V and 3 bases from J; bases unmatched to any gene: 10. In nucleotides, the CDR3 is TGTGCCAGCACTTCTCTCGGACAGGGCGACACTGAAGCTTTCTTT. This sequence encodes CASTSLGQGDTEAFF.

The rearrangement uses TRBV5-1 and TRBJ2-1; D possibly corresponds to TRBD1 (5 bases). CDR1 SGHRS and CDR2 YFSETQ come from the germline V gene. Trimming shortened V by 0 bases and J by 4 bases, and 8 bases separated the two germline ends. The CDR3 consists of 14 residues. The DNA of the CDR3 is TGCGCCAGCAGCTTGGCGGACACGTACAATGAGCAGTTCTTC. This encodes CASSLADTYNEQFF.